The T cell receptor beta chain described here comes from a study of Graves' ophthalmopathy and Graves' hyperthyroidism. PBMCs were obtained from roughly 9.5 ml of fresh peripheral blood. The table lists this clonotype with a few counts. No antigen is known for it. From RNA, the CDR3 regions of TCR beta chains were amplified and sequenced. First-round RT-PCR employed HTBI primers, with a second-round multiplex PCR after it. TCRdb itself ran the multiplex PCR reads through MiXCR, one entry per CDR3 protein. The table has 600,000 to 950,000 distinct CDR3 sequences, roughly two fifths seen once. This CDR3 has 14 residues. The germline CDR1 and CDR2 sequences are ENHRY and SYGVKD. The J segment lost 6 bases and the V segment lost 6 bases, leaving 7 bases of the junction unmatched. Findings of the study overall: Blood contained most expanded thyroid clonotypes exceeding 0.001 frequency.

The specimen sequenced was peripheral blood. The clonotype was recovered from an adult man with Graves' ophthalmopathy. This chain links TRBV10-3 with TRBJ2-2, with TRBD1 matching 7 bases. The CDR3 DNA sequence: TGTGCCATCAGGAAGACAGGGCGGTCCGGGGAGCTGTTTTTT. Protein sequence: CAIRKTGRSGELFF.